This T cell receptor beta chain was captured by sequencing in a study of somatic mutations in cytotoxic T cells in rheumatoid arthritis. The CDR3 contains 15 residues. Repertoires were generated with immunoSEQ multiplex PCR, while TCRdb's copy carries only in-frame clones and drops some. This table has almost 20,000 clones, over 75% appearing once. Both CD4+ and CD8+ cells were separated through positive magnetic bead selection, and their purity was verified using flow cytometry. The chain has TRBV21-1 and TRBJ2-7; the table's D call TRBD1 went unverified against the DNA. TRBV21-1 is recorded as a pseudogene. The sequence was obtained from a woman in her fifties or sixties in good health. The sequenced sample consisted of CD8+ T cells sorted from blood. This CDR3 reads CASRPPRTGGYEQYF. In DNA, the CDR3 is TGTGCCAGCAGGCCCCCTAGGACAGGGGGTTACGAGCAGTACTTC.